The 2 T cell receptor beta chains below all came from one sample that was sequenced in a study of Ad26.COV2.S vaccination and SARS-CoV-2 variants. Treatment: roughly 20 received Ad26.COV2.S at low or high dose, single or two shots; roughly five received placebo; per-sample allocation not given. Samples came from day 63 after the first vaccine or placebo injection. Sequencing was performed with immunoSEQ multiplex PCR; in TCRdb, only in-frame clones are kept and a portion is missing. The data contain some 290,000 clones, 86% of them seen just once; the ten biggest clones take up 1.5% to 2.5%. Sequencing used peripheral blood, obtained in a trial of Ad26.COV2.S vaccine versus placebo. The receptors derive from a person between 18 and 60 years old who received the Ad26.COV2.S COVID-19 vaccine or a placebo.

This chain connects TRBV6-2 or TRBV6-3 to TRBJ1-2; 9 positions match TRBD1. CDR3 length: 15 amino acids. Germline trimming cut 2 bases from V and 6 bases from J; bases unmatched to any gene: 7. Germline values: CDR1 MNHEY, CDR2 SVGEGT. The DNA for the CDR3 is TGTGCCAGCAGTTACGGCGGGACAGGGTTTCATGGCTACACCTTC. Translated: CASSYGGTGFHGYTF.

This sequence joins TRBV5-4 and TRBJ2-7; the match to TRBD1 covers 9 bases. The CDR3 spans 13 residues. Germline loops: CDR1 SGHNT, CDR2 YYREEE (reference sequence). V trimming: 3 bases; J trimming: 6 bases; junction bases outside the gene matches: 4. The CDR3 is CASSWTGAGEQYF. CDR3 in DNA: TGTGCCAGCAGCTGGACAGGGGCAGGCGAGCAGTACTTC. The whole variable domain, filled in from reference TRBV5-4 and TRBJ2-7, reads ETGVTQSPTHLIKTRGQQVTLRCSSQSGHNTVSWYQQALGQGPQFIFQYYREEENGRGNFPPRFSGLQFPNYSSELNVNALELDDSALYLCASSWTGAGEQYFGPGTRLTVT.